The 25 T cell receptor beta chains given below trace back to one sample, sequenced in a study of T-cell memory formation after mild COVID-19. One entry per CDR3 protein results from TCRdb running MiXCR on the 5' RACE reads. The table records around 340,000 distinct CDR3 sequences, roughly an eighth of them present only once. The sequencing input was PBMCs or a T cell subset sorted from them (not recorded which). The receptors derive from a man younger than 35 who had mild COVID-19 (a few samples of this study predate the infection). Cell type and time point are not known.

The sample holds a few counts of this clonotype. The gene calls are TRBV7-3 and TRBJ2-3, with 12 bases that match TRBD2. CDR1 is SGHTA and CDR2 is FQGTGA in the germline V gene. Trimming at V came to 5 bases and at J to 4 bases, leaving 10 bases not matched to a gene. This CDR3 is 17 amino acids long. The CDR3 region has the DNA TGTGCCAGCAGCCCCACGGTCCTAGCGGGGGGGCCAGATACGCAGTATTTT. It codes for CASSPTVLAGGPDTQYF.

The V and J genes are TRBV20-1 and TRBJ2-7, with 8 bases aligning to TRBD2. The CDR3 is made up of 15 amino acids. Trimming at V came to 2 bases and at J to 0 bases, leaving 6 bases not matched to a gene. CDR1 DFQATT and CDR2 SNEGSKA come from the germline V gene (reference sequence). DNA of the CDR3: TGCAGTGCTAGATCGGCGGGGGGTAACTCCTACGAGCAGTACTTC. It translates to CSARSAGGNSYEQYF.

The chain uses TRBV12-3 or TRBV12-4 and TRBJ1-2, with D unresolved. The germline V and J ends were trimmed by 2 bases and 3 bases, with 13 bases remaining between them. This CDR3 is built from 15 residues. The CDR3 DNA reads as TGTGCCAGCAGTTTATTTTCGGGCAGTTACTATGGCTACACCTTC. Its protein is CASSLFSGSYYGYTF.

This clonotype has more than one count but fewer than ten. The chain carries TRBV7-9 and TRBJ2-1; D not certain. Germline-derived CDR1 and CDR2 are SEHNR and FQNEAQ (reference sequence). Between the trimmed V and J ends, which lost 1 base and 3 bases, there was a span of 10 bases. This CDR3 has 15 amino acids. The CDR3 here is CASSLELVIYNEQFF. For the CDR3, the DNA is TGTGCCAGCAGCTTAGAATTAGTAATCTACAATGAGCAGTTCTTC.

The chain employs TRBV6-2 or TRBV6-3 and TRBJ1-2, with D possibly matching TRBD1 (6 bases). The CDR3 covers 16 residues. Looked up from germline, CDR1 is MNHEY and CDR2 is SVGEGT. V lost 6 bases, J lost 4 bases, and 21 bases lay in between. The CDR3 coding sequence is TGTGCCAGCAGATCCTACGGGGGCCTCTATGCCTATGGCTACACCTTC. Translating gives CASRSYGGLYAYGYTF.

V is TRBV6-1 and J is TRBJ2-7; D might be TRBD1 (6 bases). This CDR3 spans 13 amino acids. Per germline, CDR1 MNHNS and CDR2 SASEGT. Trimming cost V 4 bases and J 2 bases, with 9 bases left between them. The CDR3 nucleotides are TGTGCCAGCAGTGGGACAGCGACCTACGAGCAGTACGTC. Protein product: CASSGTATYEQYV.

This clonotype occurred many times. The gene calls are TRBV7-8 and TRBJ1-2; 10 nucleotides line up with TRBD1. The CDR3 is 16 residues long. The V gene end was trimmed by 0 bases and the J gene end by 8 bases; junction bases not matched to a gene: 9. Germline CDR1 and CDR2: SGHVS and FQNEAQ. DNA for the CDR3: TGTGCCAGCAGCTTAGCGAGTAGGGGGGACAGGGGAGGCTACACCTTC. This gives the protein CASSLASRGDRGGYTF. Variable domain in full (rest from reference TRBV7-8 and TRBJ1-2): GAGVSQSPRYKVAKRGQDVALRCDPISGHVSLFWYQQALGQGPEFLTYFQNEAQLDKSGLPSDRFFAERPEGSVSTLKIQRTQQEDSAVYLCASSLASRGDRGGYTFGSGTRLTVV.

There are a few counts of this clonotype. The V gene is TRBV5-4, the J gene TRBJ2-7, with 10 bases aligning to TRBD1. This CDR3 is 13 amino acids long. Losses at the gene ends were 4 bases for V and 6 bases for J; bases not matched to a gene: 4. The germline V gene has CDR1 SGHNT and CDR2 YYREEE (reference sequence). The CDR3, as DNA: TGTGCCAGCAGCGAGGGACAGGGGTTCGAGCAGTACTTC. Protein sequence: CASSEGQGFEQYF.

This clonotype was detected many times. V usage is TRBV7-8 and J usage is TRBJ2-7; D is perhaps TRBD2 (7 bases). The CDR3 runs 13 residues. V shed 5 bases and J shed 7 bases, with 15 bases lying between them. Germline CDR1 reads SGHVS; CDR2 reads FQNEAQ. The CDR3 DNA reads as TGTGCCAGCAGCGCCAGTAGGGGGGGAGAGCAGTACGTC. This translates into CASSASRGGEQYV.

A few counts support this clonotype. This chain connects TRBV5-4 to TRBJ2-5, with 7 bases lining up with TRBD1. This CDR3 has 15 amino acids. V gave up 2 bases and J gave up 5 bases; unmatched junction bases: 9. Germline V CDR1 and CDR2: SGHNT, YYREEE (reference sequence). CDR3 nucleotide sequence: TGTGCCAGCAGCTTTTCCCGGGACAGCCGGGAGACCCAGTACTTC. This encodes CASSFSRDSRETQYF.

This clonotype has a handful of counts. J is TRBJ2-5 and V is TRBV20-1; D perhaps matches TRBD2 (6 bases). V lost 4 bases to trimming and J lost 1 base, with 13 bases between them. The CDR3 has 14 residues. The germline CDR1 and CDR2 sequences are DFQATT and SNEGSKA (reference sequence). The CDR3 region has the DNA TGCAGTGCTACAGTTAGCGGCGCCCAAGAGACCCAGTACTTC. It specifies CSATVSGAQETQYF.

This clonotype was counted a few times. The CDR3 here is CASSVAPGYEQYV. Here the CDR3 DNA reads TGTGCCAGCAGCGTAGCTCCAGGCTACGAGCAGTACGTC. The rearrangement links TRBV9 to TRBJ2-7; no clear D gene. Germline V CDR1 and CDR2: SGDLS, YYNGEE. The CDR3 extends over 13 amino acids. The V and J ends lost 0 bases and 3 bases respectively, with 7 bases between them.

This clonotype has a handful of counts. Lacking the conserved final phenylalanine or tryptophan, this CDR3 likely reflects a read error. The DNA is omitted, as the CDR3 cannot be located on it reliably, and the CDR3 follows TCRdb's listing. This chain connects TRBV5-1 to TRBJ2-7; TRBD1, the D gene given by the table, was not confirmed from the DNA. The CDR3 is 14 residues long, counting both termini. Germline CDR1 reads SGHRS; CDR2 reads YFSETQ. This CDR3 reads CASRQGPDRGATSI.

Details on this clonotype: One end of the junction fails to match germline, which may point to a read error. The chain joins TRBV5-1 to TRBJ1-2; 12 nucleotides match TRBD1. The CDR3 extends over 12 amino acids. Germline V gene data show CDR1 as SGHRS and CDR2 as YFSETQ. The CDR3 loop reads CASSPGQGAIAF. CDR3 sequence (DNA): TGCGCCAGCAGCCCGGGACAGGGGGCTATCGCCTTC. Filled out from reference TRBV5-1 and TRBJ1-2, the complete variable domain reads KAGVTQTPRYLIKTRGQQVTLSCSPISGHRSVSWYQQTPGQGLQFLFEYFSETQRNKGNFPGRFSGRQFSNSRSEMNVSTLELGDSALYLCASSPGQGAIAFGSGTRLTVV.

The V call is TRBV29-1, the J call TRBJ2-7, with D hard to call. From germline, CDR1 is SQVTM and CDR2 ANQGSEA. Trimming removed 6 bases at V and 6 bases at J, with 12 bases between. The CDR3 is 11 amino acids. CDR3 amino acids: CSVRRLGEQYF. The CDR3 DNA follows: TGCAGCGTCCGCCGGCTTGGCGAGCAGTACTTC.

The V call is TRBV2, the J call TRBJ2-7; 7 nucleotides align to TRBD2. Losses at the gene ends were 1 base for V and 1 base for J; bases not matched to a gene: 4. This CDR3 contains 15 residues. Germline lookup yields CDR1 SNHLY and CDR2 FYNNEI. The chain's CDR3 is CASSEGLAESYEQYF. CDR3 DNA sequence: TGTGCCAGCAGTGAAGGTCTAGCGGAGTCCTACGAGCAGTACTTC.

This clonotype came up a few times. The gene calls are TRBV20-1 and TRBJ2-7; the D gene could be TRBD1 or TRBD2 (5 bases each). Germline values: CDR1 DFQATT, CDR2 SNEGSKA (reference sequence). The CDR3 sequence is 15 residues long. Trimming pared 3 bases from V and 3 bases from J, leaving 18 bases between. Here the CDR3 DNA reads TGCAGTGCTAGCGCCCGGGGCGGTCCTCACTACGAGCAGTACGTC. It is translated as CSASARGGPHYEQYV.

CDR3 sequence: CASSGRQVPEDTEAFF. The DNA of the CDR3 is TGTGCCAGTAGTGGACGACAGGTACCGGAGGACACTGAAGCTTTCTTT. V and J are TRBV19 and TRBJ1-1, with D perhaps matching TRBD1 (6 bases). V lost 5 bases, J lost 3 bases, and 19 bases lay in between. CDR3 length equals 16 residues. CDR1 is LNHDA and CDR2 is SQIVND in the germline V gene (reference sequence).

Many counts were recorded for this clonotype. The chain joins TRBV20-1 to TRBJ2-5; 12 nucleotides match TRBD2. Germline-derived CDR1 and CDR2 are DFQATT and SNEGSKA (reference sequence). V lost 5 bases, J lost 3 bases, and 7 bases stayed unmatched. This CDR3 region has 15 residues. The CDR3 is CSAGGLAGNKETQYF. CDR3 nucleotides: TGCAGTGCTGGAGGACTAGCGGGGAACAAAGAGACCCAGTACTTC.

This clonotype was counted between two and nine times. The chain links TRBV28 to TRBJ2-1; TRBD1 agrees at 9 bases. Germline V gene sequence: CDR1 MDHEN, CDR2 SYDVKM. The CDR3 extends over 15 amino acids. With V trimmed by 5 bases and J by 4 bases, 6 bases remained unmatched. In DNA, the CDR3 is TGTGCCAGCAGTCCCGGACAGGGGAATTACAATGAGCAGTTCTTC. It is translated as CASSPGQGNYNEQFF. Complete variable domain (other parts from reference TRBV28 and TRBJ2-1): DVKVTQSSRYLVKRTGEKVFLECVQDMDHENMFWYRQDPGLGLRLIYFSYDVKMKEKGDIPEGYSVSREKKERFSLILESASTNQTSMYLCASSPGQGNYNEQFFGPGTRLTVL.

This clonotype has more than one count but fewer than ten. The gene calls are TRBV4-3 and TRBJ2-1; 10 bases are a match to TRBD1. CDR1 LGHNA and CDR2 YSLEER come from the germline V gene. The V gene end was trimmed by 0 bases and the J gene end by 4 bases; junction bases not matched to a gene: 15. The CDR3 runs 20 residues. CDR3 sequence reads: CASSQDLLVQGQGRYNEQFF. CDR3 nucleotide sequence: TGCGCCAGCAGCCAAGATCTGCTGGTTCAGGGACAGGGGAGATACAATGAGCAGTTCTTC.

This clonotype appeared a few times. The chain couples TRBV6-2 or TRBV6-3 to TRBJ2-1, with TRBD2 identical over 13 bases. The germline gives CDR1 MNHEY, CDR2 SVGEGT. This CDR3 has 15 amino acids. The ends lost 5 bases at V and 7 bases at J; junction bases unmatched: 5. In DNA form, the CDR3 reads TGTGCCAGCAGTATAACTAGCGGGGGGGCGAATGAGCAGTTCTTC. It is translated as CASSITSGGANEQFF.

This clonotype was counted many times. The rearrangement links TRBV10-3 to TRBJ2-5; the D gene is possibly TRBD2 (6 bases). V lost 3 bases to trimming and J lost 5 bases, with 7 bases between them. The CDR3 contains 12 residues. Germline values: CDR1 ENHRY, CDR2 SYGVKD. The CDR3 loop is CAISDREETQYF. The CDR3 nucleotides are TGTGCCATCAGTGACCGGGAGGAGACCCAGTACTTC.

The chain links TRBV27 to TRBJ1-5, with D hard to call. CDR3 length: 13 amino acids. V lost 7 bases, J lost 4 bases, and 11 bases lay in between. Germline CDR1 reads MNHEY; CDR2 reads SMNVEV (reference sequence). Here the CDR3 reads CASMPGGNQPQHF. The CDR3, as DNA: TGTGCCAGCATGCCAGGAGGGAATCAGCCCCAGCATTTT.

At least ten counts were recorded for this clonotype. The chain has TRBV5-1 and TRBJ1-5; 8 positions agree with TRBD1. The J segment lost 6 bases and the V segment lost 4 bases, leaving 9 bases of the junction unmatched. This CDR3 has 15 residues. From germline, CDR1 is SGHRS and CDR2 YFSETQ. In DNA form, the CDR3 reads TGCGCCAGCAGCGTACAGGGGGGCCATAGTCAGCCCCAGCATTTT. It yields the protein CASSVQGGHSQPQHF. The full variable domain, in which reference TRBV5-1 and TRBJ1-5 provide the parts outside the CDR3, is KAGVTQTPRYLIKTRGQQVTLSCSPISGHRSVSWYQQTPGQGLQFLFEYFSETQRNKGNFPGRFSGRQFSNSRSEMNVSTLELGDSALYLCASSVQGGHSQPQHFGDGTRLSIL.